Sequencing of this TCR beta chain was carried out in a study of spatial heterogeneity in lung cancer. Every TCR cDNA molecule bore a unique molecular identifier. TCRdb fed the 5' RACE reads into MiXCR, producing one record per CDR3 protein. The data hold about 10,000 distinct CDR3 sequences, with around 7.8% observed a single time. This sample's time point: sample taken at primary tumor resection. No cells were sorted before sequencing. The whole RNA sequenced was extracted from tumor, nontumor lung or frozen PBMC. Turning to this clonotype: Its target is not known.

Whole-study findings and limits: Ubiquitous and regional expanded TCR counts tracked ubiquitous and regional nonsynonymous mutations, respectively. Among tumor T cells, estimated coverage was around 7% for alpha chains and 13% for beta chains. Counts that tracked tumor mutation counts were those of expanded intratumoral alpha and beta TCRs.

CDR1 is LGHDT and CDR2 is YNNKEL in the germline V gene (reference sequence). Trimming shortened V by 1 base and J by 5 bases, and 11 bases separated the two germline ends. There are 14 residues in the CDR3. The origin of this receptor is a male donor with early-stage non-small cell lung cancer. The sample consisted of lung tumor tissue, taken at surgery. The chain recombines TRBV3-1 with TRBJ1-1; D perhaps matches TRBD1 (6 bases). The CDR3 protein is CASSQGGGWTEAFF. CDR3 nucleotide sequence: TGTGCCAGCAGCCAAGGAGGGGGTTGGACTGAAGCTTTCTTT.